The entry below gives a single T cell receptor beta chain sequence along with its context. V shed 4 bases and J shed 8 bases, with 11 bases lying between them. CDR3 length equals 12 residues. The germline V gene has CDR1 ENHRY and CDR2 SYGVKD. Sequencing was performed with immunoSEQ multiplex PCR; in TCRdb, only in-frame clones are kept and a portion is missing. The data hold some 70,000 clones, with roughly 85% observed a single time. The record originates from a study of radiotherapy plus CTLA-4 blockade in lung cancer. V gene TRBV10-3 combines with J gene TRBJ1-1; no reliable D call. The material sequenced was peripheral blood, taken from a patient treated with radiotherapy plus ipilimumab. This TCR came from a human donor with non-small cell lung cancer who had a complete response to radiotherapy plus ipilimumab. CDR3 loop: CAISGPTTEAFF. The DNA of the CDR3 is TGTGCCATCAGTGGCCCTACAACGGAAGCTTTCTTT.